These T cell receptor beta chains were read from a single sample in a study of T-cell reconstitution after alpha-beta-depleted transplantation in children. TCRdb recomputed calls from the PCR reads with MiXCR, one row per CDR3 protein. The sample has 300,000 to 400,000 distinct CDR3 sequences, more than 10% seen once. The specimen was PBMCs, collected from the stem cell graft. The receptors stem from a human donor who donated a stem cell graft to a child with Fanconi anemia. Each CDR3 is given without its conserved first and last residue. The listing skips clone size in some rows; elsewhere it reads once, few, many or a size class.

>TRBJ1-5|few|TRBV7-2
ASSLARGEHQPQH
>TRBJ2-5|few|TRBV12-3/TRBV12-4
ASSPSGSQETQY
>TRBJ2-1|many|TRBV24-1
ATRGQVNEQF
>TRBJ1-2|many|TRBV12-3/TRBV12-4
ASSLQDREYT
>TRBJ1-5|.|TRBV18
ASSPAGNQPQH
>TRBJ1-1|few|TRBV20-1
SARGPGFYTEAF
>TRBJ2-7|few|TRBV5-1
ASSLEGGMGEQY
>TRBJ1-1|few|TRBV7-9
ASSFTGTPTEAF
>TRBJ1-3|few|TRBV15
ATRRDRFSGNTIY
>TRBJ2-1|few|TRBV29-1
SVAQGVRDEQF
>TRBJ2-1|.|TRBV12-3/TRBV12-4
ASRPLRGTYNEQF
>TRBJ2-5|few|TRBV6-1
ASSEAWAAQY
>TRBJ2-3|.|TRBV10-3
AIGGGTATDTQY
>TRBJ1-1|many|TRBV20-1
SANGGGETTEAF
>TRBJ2-2|.|TRBV9
ASSVTDNTGELF
>TRBJ1-2|many|TRBV29-1
SVGGQGYGYT
>TRBJ2-5|few|TRBV5-4
ASSLMDRRGEETQY
>TRBJ1-1|few|TRBV29-1
SVGQGNTEAF
>TRBJ2-7|many|TRBV29-1
SVSDGLSEQY
>TRBJ2-1|.|TRBV6-2/TRBV6-3
ASSGSNYNEQF
>TRBJ2-5|many|TRBV5-1
ASSPSVGTQY
>TRBJ1-2|many|TRBV7-6
ASSQGQEDYGYT
>TRBJ1-4|.|TRBV12-5
ASGAPLTGGESEKLF
>TRBJ1-2|.|TRBV7-9
ASSLRGRGYT
>TRBJ1-2|many|TRBV20-1
SASKGPPSSYGYT
>TRBJ2-2|.|TRBV9
ASSASSQGASGELF
>TRBJ2-7|.|TRBV27
ASRGHGDEQY
>TRBJ2-5|once|TRBV4-2
ASSQPGASGQETQY
>TRBJ2-7|few|TRBV20-1
SASPTGAGEQY
>TRBJ2-3|few|TRBV29-1
SVATGSGPDTQY
>TRBJ1-1|.|TRBV28
ASSPPQIEAF
>TRBJ2-7|few|TRBV20-1
SASPGQGAYEQY
>TRBJ1-1|few|TRBV20-1
SARVPGQALNTEAF
>TRBJ2-2|.|TRBV5-5
ASSFSAGVNTGELF
>TRBJ1-2|.|TRBV20-1
SARAGTEENYGYT
>TRBJ1-3|few|TRBV4-3
ASSQEHLSRNTIY
>TRBJ2-2|many|TRBV12-3/TRBV12-4
ASSPRDRLNVGELF
>TRBJ2-2|few|TRBV7-2
ASSPPGPGELF
>TRBJ2-1|many|TRBV24-1
ATSDGKGLNEQF
>TRBJ2-3|few|TRBV12-3/TRBV12-4
ASSQGLLY
>TRBJ2-1|many|TRBV12-3/TRBV12-4
ASGTRDYNEQF